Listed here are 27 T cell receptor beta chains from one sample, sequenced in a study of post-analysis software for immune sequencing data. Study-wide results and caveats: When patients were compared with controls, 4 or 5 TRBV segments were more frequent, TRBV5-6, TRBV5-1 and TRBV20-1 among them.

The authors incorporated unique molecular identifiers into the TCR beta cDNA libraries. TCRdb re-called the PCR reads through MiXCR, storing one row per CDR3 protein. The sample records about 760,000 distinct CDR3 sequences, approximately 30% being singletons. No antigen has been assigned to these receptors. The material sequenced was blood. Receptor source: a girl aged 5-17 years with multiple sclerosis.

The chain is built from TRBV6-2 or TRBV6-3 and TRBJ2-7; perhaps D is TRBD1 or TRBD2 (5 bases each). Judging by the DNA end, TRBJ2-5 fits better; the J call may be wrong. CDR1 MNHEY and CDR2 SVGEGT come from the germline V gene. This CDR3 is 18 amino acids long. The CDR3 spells CASSPLSVGTLTVETQYF. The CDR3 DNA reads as TGTGCCAGCAGCCCCCTGAGCGTCGGGACCCTTACCGTGGAGACCCAGTACTTC.

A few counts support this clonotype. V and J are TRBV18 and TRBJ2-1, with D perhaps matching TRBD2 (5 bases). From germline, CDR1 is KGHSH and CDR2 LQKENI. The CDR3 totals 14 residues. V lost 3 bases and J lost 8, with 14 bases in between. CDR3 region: CASSPALASDEQFF. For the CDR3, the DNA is TGTGCCAGCTCACCGGCGCTAGCCTCCGATGAGCAGTTCTTC.

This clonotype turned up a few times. The DNA of the CDR3 is TGTGCCAGCAGTTTTCACGGGGACGAGCAGTACTTC. It encodes CASSFHGDEQYF. The V and J genes are TRBV12-3 or TRBV12-4 and TRBJ2-7; D is possibly TRBD2 (5 bases). The germline V and J ends were trimmed by 3 bases and 5 bases, with 8 bases remaining between them. CDR3 size: 12 residues.

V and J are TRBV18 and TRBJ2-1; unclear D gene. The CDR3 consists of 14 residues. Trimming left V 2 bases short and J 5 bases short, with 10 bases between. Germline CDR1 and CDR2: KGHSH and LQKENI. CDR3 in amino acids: CASSPRVGDNEQFF. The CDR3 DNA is TGTGCCAGCTCACCAAGGGTCGGAGACAATGAGCAGTTCTTC.

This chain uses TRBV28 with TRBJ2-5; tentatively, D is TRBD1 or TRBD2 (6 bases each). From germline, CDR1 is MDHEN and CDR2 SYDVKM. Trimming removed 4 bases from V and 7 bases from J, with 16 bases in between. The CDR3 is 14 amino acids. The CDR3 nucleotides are TGTGCCAGCAGTTCCCAAGGGGGGACGAGGACCCAGTACTTC. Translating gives CASSSQGGTRTQYF.

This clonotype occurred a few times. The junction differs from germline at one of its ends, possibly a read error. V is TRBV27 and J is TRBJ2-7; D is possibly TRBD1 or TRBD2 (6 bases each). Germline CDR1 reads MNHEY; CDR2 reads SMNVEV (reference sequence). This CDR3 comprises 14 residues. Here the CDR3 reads CAGRLWGAVDSEYF. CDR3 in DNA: TGTGCCGGCAGGTTATGGGGGGCGGTAGATTCGGAGTACTTC.

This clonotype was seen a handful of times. The CDR3 bases are TGTGCCAGCAGAGAGCAGGGTGGGAGAGGTCAGTACTTC. Its translation: CASREQGGRGQYF. V is TRBV28 and J is TRBJ2-7; either TRBD1 or TRBD2 may supply D (5 bases each). With 6 bases removed from V and 10 bases from J, the gap between germline ends came to 19 bases. Germline-derived CDR1 and CDR2 are MDHEN and SYDVKM. The CDR3 sequence is 13 residues long. Full variable domain (remainder filled in from reference TRBV28 and TRBJ2-7): DVKVTQSSRYLVKRTGEKVFLECVQDMDHENMFWYRQDPGLGLRLIYFSYDVKMKEKGDIPEGYSVSREKKERFSLILESASTNQTSMYLCASREQGGRGQYFGPGTRLTVT.

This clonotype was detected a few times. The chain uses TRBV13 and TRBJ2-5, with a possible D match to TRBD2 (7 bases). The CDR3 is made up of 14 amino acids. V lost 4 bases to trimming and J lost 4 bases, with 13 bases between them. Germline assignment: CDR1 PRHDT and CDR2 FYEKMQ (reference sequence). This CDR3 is CASSSRGAPETQYF. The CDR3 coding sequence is TGTGCCAGCAGCTCACGGGGGGCCCCAGAGACCCAGTACTTC.

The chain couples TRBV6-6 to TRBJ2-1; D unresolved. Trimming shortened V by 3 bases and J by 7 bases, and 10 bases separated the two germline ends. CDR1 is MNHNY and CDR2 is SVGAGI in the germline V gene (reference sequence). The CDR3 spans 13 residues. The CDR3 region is CASSYLGTNEQFF. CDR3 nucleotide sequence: TGTGCCAGCAGTTATTTAGGTACTAATGAGCAGTTCTTC.

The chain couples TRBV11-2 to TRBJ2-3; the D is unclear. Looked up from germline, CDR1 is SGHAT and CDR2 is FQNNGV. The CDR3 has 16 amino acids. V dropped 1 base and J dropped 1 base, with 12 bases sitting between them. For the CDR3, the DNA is TGTGCCAGCAGCTTAGTGACGACCTCCCGCACAGATACGCAGTATTTT. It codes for CASSLVTTSRTDTQYF.

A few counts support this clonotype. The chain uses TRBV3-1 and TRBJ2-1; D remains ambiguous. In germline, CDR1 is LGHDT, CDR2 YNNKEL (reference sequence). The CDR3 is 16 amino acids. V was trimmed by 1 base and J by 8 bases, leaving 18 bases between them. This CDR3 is CASSQGSGVPFHEQFF. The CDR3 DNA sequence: TGTGCCAGCAGCCAAGGATCAGGAGTCCCCTTCCATGAGCAGTTCTTC.

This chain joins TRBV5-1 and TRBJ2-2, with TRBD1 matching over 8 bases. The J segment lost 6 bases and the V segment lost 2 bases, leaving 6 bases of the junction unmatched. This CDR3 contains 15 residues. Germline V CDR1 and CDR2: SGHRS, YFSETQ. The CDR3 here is CASSFGQGLAGELFF. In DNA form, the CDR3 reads TGCGCCAGCAGCTTCGGACAGGGATTGGCCGGGGAGCTGTTTTTT.

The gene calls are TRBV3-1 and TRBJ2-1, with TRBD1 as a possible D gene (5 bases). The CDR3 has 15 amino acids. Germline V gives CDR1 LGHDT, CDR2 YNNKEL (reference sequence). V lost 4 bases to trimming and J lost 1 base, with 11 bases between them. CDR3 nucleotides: TGTGCCAGCAGCCTCCCAGGGATATCCTACAATGAGCAGTTCTTC. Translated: CASSLPGISYNEQFF.

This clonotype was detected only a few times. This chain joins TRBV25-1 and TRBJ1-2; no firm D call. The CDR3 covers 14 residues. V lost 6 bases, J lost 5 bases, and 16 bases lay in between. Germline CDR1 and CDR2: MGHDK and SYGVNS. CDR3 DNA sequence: TGTGCCAGCAGGGAAGGGTCACGAGCTTATGGCTACACCTTC. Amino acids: CASREGSRAYGYTF.

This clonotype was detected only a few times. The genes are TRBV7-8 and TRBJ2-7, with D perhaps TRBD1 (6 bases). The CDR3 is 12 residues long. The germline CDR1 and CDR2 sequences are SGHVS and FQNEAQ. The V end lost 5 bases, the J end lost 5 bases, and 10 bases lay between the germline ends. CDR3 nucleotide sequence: TGTGCCAGCAGCCCATACAGGGACGAGCAGTACTTC. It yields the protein CASSPYRDEQYF.

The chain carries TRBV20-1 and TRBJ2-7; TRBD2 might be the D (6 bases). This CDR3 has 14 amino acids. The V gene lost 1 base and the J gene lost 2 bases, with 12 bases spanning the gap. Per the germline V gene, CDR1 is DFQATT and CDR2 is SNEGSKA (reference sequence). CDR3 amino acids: CSARADGRPYEQYF. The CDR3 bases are TGCAGTGCTAGAGCCGACGGGAGACCCTACGAGCAGTACTTC.

CDR3 bases: TGTGCCAGCAGCTTAGTTGAGGGGGATTACACAGATACGCAGTATTTT. Amino acids: CASSLVEGDYTDTQYF. The V and J genes are TRBV7-8 and TRBJ2-3; maybe TRBD1 (6 bases). The V end was cut by 1 base, the J end by 2 bases, with 13 bases between. The CDR3 length is 16 residues. Germline V CDR1 and CDR2: SGHVS, FQNEAQ.

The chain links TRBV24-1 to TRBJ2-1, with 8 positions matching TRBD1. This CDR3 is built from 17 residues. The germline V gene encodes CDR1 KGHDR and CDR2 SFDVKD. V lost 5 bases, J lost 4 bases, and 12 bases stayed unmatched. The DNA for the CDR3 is TGTGCCACCAGTGGCCCCGGGACAGGAGTAATGTACAATGAGCAGTTCTTC. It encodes CATSGPGTGVMYNEQFF.

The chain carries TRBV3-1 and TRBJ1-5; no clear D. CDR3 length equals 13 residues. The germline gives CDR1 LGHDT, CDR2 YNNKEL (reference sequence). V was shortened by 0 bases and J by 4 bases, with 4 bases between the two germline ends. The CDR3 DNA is TGTGCCAGCAGCCAAGATATTAATCAGCCCCAGCATTTT. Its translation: CASSQDINQPQHF.

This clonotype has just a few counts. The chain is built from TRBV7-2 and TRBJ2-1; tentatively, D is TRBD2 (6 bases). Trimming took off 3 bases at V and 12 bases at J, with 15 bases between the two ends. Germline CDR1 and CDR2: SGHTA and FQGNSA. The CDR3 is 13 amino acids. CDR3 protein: CASSFGTLGGQFF. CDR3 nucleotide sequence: TGTGCCAGCAGCTTCGGGACTCTAGGAGGGCAGTTCTTC. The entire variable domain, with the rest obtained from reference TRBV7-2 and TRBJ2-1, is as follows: GAGVSQSPSNKVTEKGKDVELRCDPISGHTALYWYRQSLGQGLEFLIYFQGNSAPDKSGLPSDRFSAERTGGSVSTLTIQRTQQEDSAVYLCASSFGTLGGQFFGPGTRLTVL.

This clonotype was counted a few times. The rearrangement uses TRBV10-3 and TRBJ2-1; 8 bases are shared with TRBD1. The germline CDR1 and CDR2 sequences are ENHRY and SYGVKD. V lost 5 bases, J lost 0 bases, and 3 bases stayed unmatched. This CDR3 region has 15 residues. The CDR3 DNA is TGTGCCATCAGTAGCGGACAGGGCTCCTACAATGAGCAGTTCTTC. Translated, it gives CAISSGQGSYNEQFF.

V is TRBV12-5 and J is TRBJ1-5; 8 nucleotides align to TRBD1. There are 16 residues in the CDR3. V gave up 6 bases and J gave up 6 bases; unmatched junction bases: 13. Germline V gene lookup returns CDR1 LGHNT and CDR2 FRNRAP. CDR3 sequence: CASGTERTGSGQPQHF. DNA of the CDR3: TGTGCTAGTGGCACGGAGAGGACAGGGTCGGGTCAGCCCCAGCATTTT.

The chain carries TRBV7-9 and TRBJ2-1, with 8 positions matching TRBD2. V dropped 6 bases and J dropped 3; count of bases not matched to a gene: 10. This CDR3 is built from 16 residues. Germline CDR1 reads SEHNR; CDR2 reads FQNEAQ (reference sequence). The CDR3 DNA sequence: TGTGCCAGCAGAAAAAGAAGCGGGGGTATCTACAATGAGCAGTTCTTC. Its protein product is CASRKRSGGIYNEQFF.

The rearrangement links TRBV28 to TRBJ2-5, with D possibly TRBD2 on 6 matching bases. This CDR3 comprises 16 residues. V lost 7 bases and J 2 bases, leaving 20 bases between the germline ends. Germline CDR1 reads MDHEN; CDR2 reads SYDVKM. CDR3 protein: CASNPYTGAWQETQYF. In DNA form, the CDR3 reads TGTGCCAGCAATCCGTATACGGGAGCGTGGCAAGAGACCCAGTACTTC.

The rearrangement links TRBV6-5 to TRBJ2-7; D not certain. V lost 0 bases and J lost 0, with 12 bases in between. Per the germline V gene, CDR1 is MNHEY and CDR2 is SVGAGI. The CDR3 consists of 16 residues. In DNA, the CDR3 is TGTGCCAGCAGTTACTCTAGGGTCCTGAGCTCCTACGAGCAGTACTTC. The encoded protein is CASSYSRVLSSYEQYF.

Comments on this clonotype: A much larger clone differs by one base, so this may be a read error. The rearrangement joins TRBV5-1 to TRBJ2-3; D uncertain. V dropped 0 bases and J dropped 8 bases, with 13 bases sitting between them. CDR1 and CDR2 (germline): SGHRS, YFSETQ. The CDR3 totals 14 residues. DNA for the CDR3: TGCGCCAGCAGCTTGGCCGGTTTCCCAGGTACGCAGTATTTT. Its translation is CASSLAGFPGTQYF. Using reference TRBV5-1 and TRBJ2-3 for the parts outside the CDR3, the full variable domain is KAGVTQTPRYLIKTRGQQVTLSCSPISGHRSVSWYQQTPGQGLQFLFEYFSETQRNKGNFPGRFSGRQFSNSRSEMNVSTLELGDSALYLCASSLAGFPGTQYFGPGTRLTVL.

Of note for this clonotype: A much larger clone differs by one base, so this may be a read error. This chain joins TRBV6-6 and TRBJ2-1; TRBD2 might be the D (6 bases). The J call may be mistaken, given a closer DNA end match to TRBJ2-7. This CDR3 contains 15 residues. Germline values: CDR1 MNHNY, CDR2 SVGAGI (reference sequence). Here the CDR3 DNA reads TGTGCCAGCAGTCCCCGGGGGAGCTCCTACAATGAGCAGTACTTC. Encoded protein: CASSPRGSSYNEQYF.